This T cell receptor beta chain was identified in a study of Ad26.COV2.S vaccination and SARS-CoV-2 variants. Looking at the study overall: Once, or twice with 56 days between doses, Ad26.COV2.S was given intramuscularly. General study findings and limits: Those who received the vaccine showed greater spike-specific TCR breadth than those given placebo.

J gave up 6 bases and V 4 bases, and 9 bases lay outside the gene matches. Germline CDR1 and CDR2: SGHAT and FQNNGV. The CDR3 is made up of 16 amino acids. Comments on this clone: No antigen is known for it.

TCRdb's table, derived via immunoSEQ multiplex PCR, lists solely in-frame clones and lacks some. The sample consists of about half a million clones, about nine tenths of them appearing once. Documented treatment: roughly 18 received Ad26.COV2.S at low or high dose, single or two shots; five or six received placebo; per-sample allocation not given. Sampling was done on day 63 after the first vaccine or placebo injection. The donor was a Boston adult aged 18-55 years. The material sequenced was peripheral blood, taken in a trial of Ad26.COV2.S vaccine versus placebo. The chain is built from TRBV11-2 and TRBJ1-6; 7 nucleotides line up with TRBD1. The TCR originated in a person between 18 and 59 years old who received the Ad26.COV2.S COVID-19 vaccine or a placebo. The DNA for the CDR3 is TGTGCCAGCAGCTCGGGAGGGAGACAGGGTAATTCACCCCTCCACTTT. Protein: CASSSGGRQGNSPLHF.